The rows below give T cell receptor beta chains drawn from one sample of a study of post-analysis software for immune sequencing data. TCRdb re-analysed the PCR reads in MiXCR, keeping a single row per CDR3 protein. The repertoire holds about 770,000 distinct CDR3 sequences, under 60% seen once, with 4% to 5% in the top ten. The sequencing sample was made of blood. The receptors originated from a girl aged 10 to 17 with multiple sclerosis. Each CDR3 is given with its conserved first and last residue. D genes are given only for firm matches. Clone size is given for some rows only: seen once, a few or many times, or a class if the clone is expanded.

J gene: TRBJ2-5; clone size: -; D gene: -; V gene: TRBV27; CDR3 protein: CASSLISDQETQYF; CDR3 DNA: TGTGCCAGCAGTTTAATATCGGATCAAGAGACCCAGTACTTC
J gene: TRBJ2-3; clone size: -; D gene: TRBD1; V gene: TRBV28; CDR3 protein: CASSKDRAEDTQYF; CDR3 DNA: TGTGCCAGCAGCAAGGACAGGGCGGAAGATACGCAGTATTTT
J gene: TRBJ1-6; clone size: -; D gene: -; V gene: TRBV27; CDR3 protein: CASSQTGTLYSPLHF; CDR3 DNA: TGTGCCAGCAGTCAAACCGGGACACTGTATTCACCCCTCCACTTT
J gene: TRBJ2-5; clone size: few; D gene: TRBD2; V gene: TRBV12-3/TRBV12-4; CDR3 protein: CASTRGGGSETQYF; CDR3 DNA: TGTGCCAGCACCCGTGGGGGGGGTAGCGAGACCCAGTACTTC
J gene: TRBJ2-5; clone size: many; D gene: TRBD2; V gene: TRBV12-3/TRBV12-4; CDR3 protein: CASSSPGGVGKTQYF; CDR3 DNA: TGTGCCAGCAGCTCGCCGGGAGGGGTCGGGAAGACCCAGTACTTC
J gene: TRBJ2-7; clone size: -; D gene: -; V gene: TRBV7-9; CDR3 protein: CASSLARGVDEQYF; CDR3 DNA: TGTGCCAGCAGCTTAGCTCGGGGAGTGGACGAGCAGTACTTC
J gene: TRBJ2-1; clone size: -; D gene: -; V gene: TRBV3-1; CDR3 protein: CASSQTRFEQFF; CDR3 DNA: TGTGCCAGCAGCCAAACTAGATTTGAGCAGTTCTTC
J gene: TRBJ2-3; clone size: -; D gene: TRBD2; V gene: TRBV20-1; CDR3 protein: CRDSGPGLAGGPGIDTQYF; CDR3 DNA: TGCAGGGATTCCGGGCCTGGACTAGCGGGGGGGCCGGGGATAGATACGCAGTATTTT
J gene: TRBJ1-1; clone size: -; D gene: -; V gene: TRBV5-6; CDR3 protein: CASSLGRVATEAFF; CDR3 DNA: TGTGCCAGCAGCTTGGGCAGGGTAGCCACTGAAGCTTTCTTT
J gene: TRBJ2-5; clone size: few; D gene: TRBD2; V gene: TRBV5-1; CDR3 protein: CASSLDGRVQETQYF; CDR3 DNA: TGCGCCAGCAGCTTGGACGGGAGGGTACAAGAGACCCAGTACTTC
J gene: TRBJ2-1; clone size: -; D gene: -; V gene: TRBV7-8; CDR3 protein: CASSLGAPFGSYNEQFF; CDR3 DNA: TGTGCCAGCAGCTTAGGGGCGCCGTTTGGCTCCTACAATGAGCAGTTCTTC
J gene: TRBJ2-6; clone size: -; D gene: TRBD1; V gene: TRBV7-3; CDR3 protein: CASSPDRERSGANVLTF; CDR3 DNA: TGTGCCAGCAGCCCGGACAGGGAACGCTCTGGGGCCAACGTCCTGACTTTC
J gene: TRBJ2-5; clone size: few; D gene: -; V gene: TRBV7-2; CDR3 protein: CASSSGAGAQETQYF; CDR3 DNA: TGTGCCAGCAGCTCGGGGGCAGGGGCCCAAGAGACCCAGTACTTC
J gene: TRBJ1-4; clone size: -; D gene: TRBD1; V gene: TRBV20-1; CDR3 protein: CSARTLTGGEKLFF; CDR3 DNA: TGCAGTGCTAGGACCCTGACAGGGGGCGAAAAACTGTTTTTT
J gene: TRBJ2-7; clone size: -; D gene: -; V gene: TRBV29-1; CDR3 protein: CSVEIGPYEQYF; CDR3 DNA: TGCAGCGTTGAGATTGGGCCCTACGAGCAGTACTTC
J gene: TRBJ1-2; clone size: few; D gene: -; V gene: TRBV7-9; CDR3 protein: CASSLEEFYGYTF; CDR3 DNA: TGTGCCAGCAGCTTAGAGGAATTCTATGGCTACACCTTC
J gene: TRBJ2-1; clone size: -; D gene: TRBD1; V gene: TRBV7-9; CDR3 protein: CASSPPDRADEQFF; CDR3 DNA: TGTGCCAGCAGCCCCCCCGACAGGGCCGATGAGCAGTTCTTC
J gene: TRBJ2-2; clone size: -; D gene: -; V gene: TRBV12-3/TRBV12-4; CDR3 protein: CASSFIANTGELFF; CDR3 DNA: TGTGCCAGCAGTTTTATAGCGAACACCGGGGAGCTGTTTTTT